A selection of T cell receptor beta chains follows, all from one sample in a study of cytomegalovirus exposure and HLA in healthy donors. TCRdb's copy holds only in-frame clones and misses some; the assay was immunoSEQ multiplex PCR. The data contain roughly 200,000 clones, 75% to 85% of them singletons. The material sequenced was PBMCs. These receptors originate from a woman aged 60-75 years in good health and CMV-seropositive. The conserved cysteine and the conserved F or W are not part of the CDR3 here. The D gene is left open where the match is weak.

d_gene: .
v_gene: TRBV4-2
CDR3aa: ASSQDGHQETQY

d_gene: .
v_gene: TRBV6-1
CDR3aa: ASSELPGRTSNQPQH

d_gene: .
v_gene: TRBV5-1
CDR3aa: ASSGAGGDTGELF

d_gene: .
v_gene: TRBV6-5
CDR3aa: ASSYGQLYSPLH

d_gene: TRBD2
v_gene: TRBV7-9
CDR3aa: ASRGLAGGTDTQY

d_gene: .
v_gene: TRBV7-2
CDR3aa: ASSLYPDTIY

d_gene: .
v_gene: TRBV7-2
CDR3aa: ASSLNQGYGYT

d_gene: .
v_gene: TRBV7-8
CDR3aa: ASSLEGQPYGYT

d_gene: .
v_gene: TRBV27
CDR3aa: ASSLYRDVDTQY

d_gene: .
v_gene: TRBV5-6
CDR3aa: ASSDDPTSNQPQH

d_gene: .
v_gene: TRBV7-2
CDR3aa: ASSLLNTGELF

d_gene: TRBD2
v_gene: TRBV5-1
CDR3aa: ASSLYGGRANNEQF

d_gene: .
v_gene: TRBV6-1
CDR3aa: ASSDRVTNTEAF

d_gene: .
v_gene: TRBV21-1
CDR3aa: ASSPWASDTQY

d_gene: TRBD2
v_gene: TRBV25-1
CDR3aa: ASSDPLAGGEETQY

d_gene: TRBD1
v_gene: TRBV10-2
CDR3aa: ASTAGTGTYNEQF

d_gene: .
v_gene: TRBV2
CDR3aa: GVRAYYGYT

d_gene: .
v_gene: TRBV14
CDR3aa: ASSPESGRAYGYT

d_gene: .
v_gene: TRBV18
CDR3aa: ASSLTLQGVGEKLF

d_gene: .
v_gene: TRBV2
CDR3aa: ASTYRGGPDTQY

d_gene: .
v_gene: TRBV19
CDR3aa: ASSYGYNSPLH

d_gene: TRBD2
v_gene: TRBV7-9
CDR3aa: SSSPLRRGGETQY

d_gene: .
v_gene: TRBV5-1
CDR3aa: ASSKFRQVDSETQY

d_gene: .
v_gene: TRBV13
CDR3aa: ASSFPHAAIYEQY

d_gene: .
v_gene: TRBV7-8
CDR3aa: ASSPGGTQY

d_gene: .
v_gene: TRBV28
CDR3aa: ASMPGTQTYEQY

d_gene: TRBD1
v_gene: TRBV15
CDR3aa: ATSAQGARGYT

d_gene: .
v_gene: TRBV5-1
CDR3aa: ASSKATYGYT

d_gene: .
v_gene: TRBV18
CDR3aa: ASSQDREAGELF

d_gene: TRBD2
v_gene: TRBV7-3
CDR3aa: ASSLQGGRAYEQY

d_gene: TRBD2
v_gene: TRBV7-3
CDR3aa: ASSRTSGSFGGELF

d_gene: TRBD1
v_gene: TRBV19
CDR3aa: ASSTRTGGEYEQY

d_gene: TRBD1
v_gene: TRBV5-6
CDR3aa: ASRPTGQGLYGYT

d_gene: .
v_gene: TRBV23-1
CDR3aa: ASSQYRGKEDTGELF

d_gene: TRBD1
v_gene: TRBV14
CDR3aa: ASSQGGTGYEKLF

d_gene: TRBD1
v_gene: TRBV6-4
CDR3aa: ANRPRDRGSNEQF

d_gene: .
v_gene: TRBV19
CDR3aa: ASSGRTGQNSPLH

d_gene: .
v_gene: TRBV5-6
CDR3aa: ASSLGQAPYEQY

d_gene: TRBD1
v_gene: TRBV7-8
CDR3aa: ASSLDDWGTDYGYT

d_gene: TRBD1
v_gene: TRBV27
CDR3aa: ASSLPEKGGQGFYEQY

d_gene: TRBD1
v_gene: TRBV11-2
CDR3aa: ASSARTGVGAGELF

d_gene: .
v_gene: TRBV9
CDR3aa: ASSVSAQGGNTIY

d_gene: TRBD2
v_gene: TRBV5-1
CDR3aa: ASKGSGGAVTDTQY

d_gene: TRBD2
v_gene: TRBV5-1
CDR3aa: ASSSTSGRSYNEQF

d_gene: .
v_gene: TRBV19
CDR3aa: ASSIGHDRNQPQH

d_gene: TRBD1
v_gene: TRBV19
CDR3aa: ASSGGTGTEQY

d_gene: .
v_gene: TRBV9
CDR3aa: ASSAAPKQPQH

d_gene: .
v_gene: TRBV12-5
CDR3aa: ASGFDSSTDTQY

d_gene: TRBD1
v_gene: TRBV5-4
CDR3aa: ASSLEQGDYGYT

d_gene: TRBD1
v_gene: TRBV30
CDR3aa: AWSPPGQGARSPYEQY

d_gene: TRBD1
v_gene: TRBV27
CDR3aa: ASRRGGETQY

d_gene: .
v_gene: TRBV19
CDR3aa: ASSPPPNRLPEAF

d_gene: .
v_gene: TRBV19
CDR3aa: ASSTGTNYEQY

d_gene: TRBD2
v_gene: TRBV9
CDR3aa: ASSVGLAGQYEQY